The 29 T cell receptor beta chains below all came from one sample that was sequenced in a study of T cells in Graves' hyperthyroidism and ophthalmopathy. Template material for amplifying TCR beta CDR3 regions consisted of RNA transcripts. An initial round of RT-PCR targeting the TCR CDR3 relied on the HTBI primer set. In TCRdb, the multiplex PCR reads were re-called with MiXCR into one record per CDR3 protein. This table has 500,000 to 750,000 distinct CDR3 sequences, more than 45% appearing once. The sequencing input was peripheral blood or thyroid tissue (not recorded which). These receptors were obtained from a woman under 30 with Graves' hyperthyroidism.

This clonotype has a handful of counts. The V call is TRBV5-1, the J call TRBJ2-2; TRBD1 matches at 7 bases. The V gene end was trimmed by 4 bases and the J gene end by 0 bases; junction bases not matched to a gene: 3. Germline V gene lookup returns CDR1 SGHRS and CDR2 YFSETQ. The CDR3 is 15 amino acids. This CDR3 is CASSGGQPNTGELFF. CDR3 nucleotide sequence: TGCGCCAGCAGCGGGGGACAGCCGAACACCGGGGAGCTGTTTTTT.

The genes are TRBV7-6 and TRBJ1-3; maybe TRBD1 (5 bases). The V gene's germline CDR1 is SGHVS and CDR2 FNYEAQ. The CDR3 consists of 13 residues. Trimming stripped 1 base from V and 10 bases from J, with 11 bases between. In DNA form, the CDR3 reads TGTGCCAGCAGCTTAGGGGGCTTACAGACCATATATTTT. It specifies CASSLGGLQTIYF.

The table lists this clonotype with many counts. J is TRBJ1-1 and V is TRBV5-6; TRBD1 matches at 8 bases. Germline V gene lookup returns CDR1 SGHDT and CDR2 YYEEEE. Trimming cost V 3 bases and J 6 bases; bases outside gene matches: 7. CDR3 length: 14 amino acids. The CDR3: CASSSGQGSAEAFF. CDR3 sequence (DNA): TGTGCCAGCAGCTCCGGACAGGGTAGTGCTGAAGCTTTCTTT.

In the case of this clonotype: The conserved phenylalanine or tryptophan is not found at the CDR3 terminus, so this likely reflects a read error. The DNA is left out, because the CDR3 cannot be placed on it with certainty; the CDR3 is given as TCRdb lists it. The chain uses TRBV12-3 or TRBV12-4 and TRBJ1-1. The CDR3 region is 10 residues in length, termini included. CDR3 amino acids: CASSSTEANY.

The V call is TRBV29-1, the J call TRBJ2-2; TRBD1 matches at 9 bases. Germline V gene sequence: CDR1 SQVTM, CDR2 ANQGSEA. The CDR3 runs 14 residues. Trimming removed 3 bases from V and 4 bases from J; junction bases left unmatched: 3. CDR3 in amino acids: CSVEVTGGTGELFF. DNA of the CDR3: TGCAGCGTTGAGGTGACAGGGGGCACCGGGGAGCTGTTTTTT.

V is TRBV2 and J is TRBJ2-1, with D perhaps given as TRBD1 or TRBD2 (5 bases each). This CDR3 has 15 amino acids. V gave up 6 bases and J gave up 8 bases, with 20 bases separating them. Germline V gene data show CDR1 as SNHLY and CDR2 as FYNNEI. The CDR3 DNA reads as TGTGCCAGCAGGAGGTATGGGACGGCTCAGGATGAGCAGTTCTTC. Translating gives CASRRYGTAQDEQFF.

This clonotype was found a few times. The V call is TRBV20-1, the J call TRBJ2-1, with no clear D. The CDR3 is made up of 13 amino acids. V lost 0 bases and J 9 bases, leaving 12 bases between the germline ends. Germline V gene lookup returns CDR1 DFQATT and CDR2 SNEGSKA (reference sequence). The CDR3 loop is CSARDQRVTEQFF. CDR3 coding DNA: TGCAGTGCTAGAGATCAACGAGTGACTGAGCAGTTCTTC.

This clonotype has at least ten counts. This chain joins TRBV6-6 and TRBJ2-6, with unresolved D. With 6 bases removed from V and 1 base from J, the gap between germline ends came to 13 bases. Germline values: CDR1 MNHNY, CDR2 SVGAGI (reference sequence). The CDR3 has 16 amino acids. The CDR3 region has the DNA TGTGCCAGCAGCTCCCCAGGACCATCTGGGGCCAACGTCCTGACTTTC. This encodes CASSSPGPSGANVLTF.

CDR3 protein: CASSSPGTGGSVEQYF. CDR3 nucleotides: TGTGCCAGCAGCTCCCCCGGGACAGGGGGCTCCGTCGAGCAGTACTTC. The chain combines TRBV7-2 with TRBJ2-7, with TRBD1 matching over 12 bases. Germline V lookup: CDR1 SGHTA, CDR2 FQGNSA. With V trimmed by 4 bases and J by 6 bases, 10 bases remained unmatched. The CDR3 runs to 16 residues.

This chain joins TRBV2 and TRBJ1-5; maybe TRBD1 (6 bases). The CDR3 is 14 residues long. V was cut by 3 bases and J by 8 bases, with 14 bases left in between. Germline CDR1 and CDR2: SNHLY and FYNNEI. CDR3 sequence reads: CASSERDTGEPQHF. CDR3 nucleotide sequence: TGTGCCAGCAGTGAGCGGGACACCGGGGAGCCCCAGCATTTT.

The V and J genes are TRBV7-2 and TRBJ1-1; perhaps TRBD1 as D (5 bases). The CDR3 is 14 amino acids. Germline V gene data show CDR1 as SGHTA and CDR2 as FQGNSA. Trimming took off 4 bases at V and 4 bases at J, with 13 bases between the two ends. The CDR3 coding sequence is TGTGCCAGCAGCTCAACTAGCGGGGGCACTGAAGCTTTCTTT. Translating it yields CASSSTSGGTEAFF.

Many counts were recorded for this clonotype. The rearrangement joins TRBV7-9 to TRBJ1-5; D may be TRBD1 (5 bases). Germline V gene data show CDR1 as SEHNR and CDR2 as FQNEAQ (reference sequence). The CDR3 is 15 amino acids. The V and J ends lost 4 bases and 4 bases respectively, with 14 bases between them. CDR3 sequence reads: CASSWGIGSNQPQHF. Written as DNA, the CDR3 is TGTGCCAGCAGCTGGGGGATTGGAAGTAATCAGCCCCAGCATTTT. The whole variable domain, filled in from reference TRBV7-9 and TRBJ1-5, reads DTGVSQNPRHKITKRGQNVTFRCDPISEHNRLYWYRQTLGQGPEFLTYFQNEAQLEKSRLLSDRFSAERPKGSFSTLEIQRTEQGDSAMYLCASSWGIGSNQPQHFGDGTRLSIL.

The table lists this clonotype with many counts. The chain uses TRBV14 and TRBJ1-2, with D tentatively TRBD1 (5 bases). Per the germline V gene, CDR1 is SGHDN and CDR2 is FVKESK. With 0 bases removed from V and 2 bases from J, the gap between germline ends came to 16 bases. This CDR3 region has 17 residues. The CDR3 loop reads CASSQEGPGRRNYGYTF. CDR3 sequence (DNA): TGTGCCAGCAGCCAAGAAGGTCCGGGACGGAGAAACTATGGCTACACCTTC.

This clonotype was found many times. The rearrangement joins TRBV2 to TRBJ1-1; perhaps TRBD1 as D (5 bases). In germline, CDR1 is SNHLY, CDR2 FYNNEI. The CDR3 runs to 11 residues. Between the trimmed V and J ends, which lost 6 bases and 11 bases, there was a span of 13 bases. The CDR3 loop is CASSGGRPAFF. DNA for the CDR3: TGTGCCAGCAGCGGGGGTCGCCCGGCTTTCTTT.

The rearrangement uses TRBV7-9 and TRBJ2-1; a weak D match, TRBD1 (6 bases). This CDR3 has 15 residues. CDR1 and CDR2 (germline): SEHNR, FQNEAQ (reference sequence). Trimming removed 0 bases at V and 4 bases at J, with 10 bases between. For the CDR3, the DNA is TGTGCCAGCAGCTTAGCCAGGGGCGAATACAATGAGCAGTTCTTC. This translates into CASSLARGEYNEQFF.

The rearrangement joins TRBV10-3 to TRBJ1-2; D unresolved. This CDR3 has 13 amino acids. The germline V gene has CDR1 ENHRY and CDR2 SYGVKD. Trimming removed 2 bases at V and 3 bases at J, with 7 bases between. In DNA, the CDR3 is TGTGCCATCAGTGAGGATCACTACTATGGCTACACCTTC. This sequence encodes CAISEDHYYGYTF.

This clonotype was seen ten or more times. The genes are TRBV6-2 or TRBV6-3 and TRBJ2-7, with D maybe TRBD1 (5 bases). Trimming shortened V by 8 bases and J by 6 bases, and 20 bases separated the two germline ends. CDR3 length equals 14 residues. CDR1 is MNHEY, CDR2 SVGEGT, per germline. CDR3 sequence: CASAPRRGGLEQYF. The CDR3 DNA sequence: TGTGCCAGCGCACCGCGAAGGGGCGGTCTCGAGCAGTACTTC.

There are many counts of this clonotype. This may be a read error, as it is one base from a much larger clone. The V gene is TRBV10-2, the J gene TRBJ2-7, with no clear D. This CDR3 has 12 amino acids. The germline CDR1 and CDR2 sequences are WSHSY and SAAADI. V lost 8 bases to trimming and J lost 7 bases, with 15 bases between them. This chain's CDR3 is CASRGSSEEQYF. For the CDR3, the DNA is TGCGCCAGCCGAGGCAGCTCCGAAGAGCAGTACTTC.

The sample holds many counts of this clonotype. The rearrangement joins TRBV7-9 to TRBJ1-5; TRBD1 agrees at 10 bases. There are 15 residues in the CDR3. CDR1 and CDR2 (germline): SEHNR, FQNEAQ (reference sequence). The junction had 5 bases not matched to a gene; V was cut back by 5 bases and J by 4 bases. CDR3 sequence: CASSRTGQGNQPQHF. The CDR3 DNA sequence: TGTGCCAGCAGCCGTACGGGACAGGGGAATCAGCCCCAGCATTTT. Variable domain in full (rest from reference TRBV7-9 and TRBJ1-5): DTGVSQNPRHKITKRGQNVTFRCDPISEHNRLYWYRQTLGQGPEFLTYFQNEAQLEKSRLLSDRFSAERPKGSFSTLEIQRTEQGDSAMYLCASSRTGQGNQPQHFGDGTRLSIL.

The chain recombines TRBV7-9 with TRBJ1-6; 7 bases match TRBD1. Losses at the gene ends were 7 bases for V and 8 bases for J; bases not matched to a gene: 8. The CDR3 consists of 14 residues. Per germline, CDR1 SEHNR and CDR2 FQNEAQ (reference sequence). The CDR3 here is CASTKQGPDSPLHF. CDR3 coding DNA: TGTGCCAGCACCAAACAGGGGCCGGATTCACCCCTCCACTTT.

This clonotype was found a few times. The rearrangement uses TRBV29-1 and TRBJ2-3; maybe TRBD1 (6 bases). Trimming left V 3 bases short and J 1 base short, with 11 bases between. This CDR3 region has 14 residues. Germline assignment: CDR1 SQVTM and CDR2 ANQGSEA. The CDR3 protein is CSVDRTAGTDTQYF. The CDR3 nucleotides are TGCAGCGTTGACAGGACAGCCGGCACAGATACGCAGTATTTT.

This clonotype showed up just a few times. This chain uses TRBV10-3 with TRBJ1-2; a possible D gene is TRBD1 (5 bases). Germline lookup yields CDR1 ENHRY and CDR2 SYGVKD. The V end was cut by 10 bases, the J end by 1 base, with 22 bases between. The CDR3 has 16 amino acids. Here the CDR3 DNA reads TGTGCCAGCTCACCAGGGTCCAAGATACTTAACTATGGCTACACCTTC. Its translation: CASSPGSKILNYGYTF.

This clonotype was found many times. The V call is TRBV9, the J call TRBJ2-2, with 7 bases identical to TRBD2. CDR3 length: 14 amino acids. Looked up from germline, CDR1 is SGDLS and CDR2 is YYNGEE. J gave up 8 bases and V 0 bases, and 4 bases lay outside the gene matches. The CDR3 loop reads CASSVVGGTGELFF. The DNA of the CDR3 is TGTGCCAGCAGCGTAGTGGGGGGGACGGGGGAGCTGTTTTTT.

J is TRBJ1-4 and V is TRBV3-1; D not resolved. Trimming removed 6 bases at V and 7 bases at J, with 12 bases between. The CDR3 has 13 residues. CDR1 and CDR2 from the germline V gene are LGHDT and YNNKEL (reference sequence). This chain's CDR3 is CASRLSWGEKLFF. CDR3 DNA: TGTGCCAGCAGGCTCTCCTGGGGTGAAAAACTGTTTTTT.

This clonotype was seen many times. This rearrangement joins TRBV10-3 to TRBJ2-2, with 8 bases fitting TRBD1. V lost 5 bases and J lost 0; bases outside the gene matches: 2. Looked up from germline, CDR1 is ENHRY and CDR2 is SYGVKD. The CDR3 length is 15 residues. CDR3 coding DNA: TGTGCCATCAGTCCGGGACAGGCGAACACCGGGGAGCTGTTTTTT. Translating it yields CAISPGQANTGELFF.

Here the CDR3 reads CSVFDGSYEQYF. CDR3 bases: TGCAGCGTATTTGACGGCTCCTACGAGCAGTACTTC. The chain recombines TRBV29-1 with TRBJ2-7; D gene unclear. The CDR3 spans 12 residues. Germline V lookup: CDR1 SQVTM, CDR2 ANQGSEA. Trimming shortened V by 6 bases and J by 0 bases, and 9 bases separated the two germline ends.

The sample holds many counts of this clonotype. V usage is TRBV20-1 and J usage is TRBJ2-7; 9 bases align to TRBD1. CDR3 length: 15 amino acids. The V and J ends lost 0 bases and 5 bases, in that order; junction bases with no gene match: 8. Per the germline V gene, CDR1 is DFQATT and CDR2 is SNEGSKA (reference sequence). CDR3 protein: CSARDPGTGHDEQYF. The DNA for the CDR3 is TGCAGTGCTAGAGATCCGGGGACAGGGCATGACGAGCAGTACTTC.

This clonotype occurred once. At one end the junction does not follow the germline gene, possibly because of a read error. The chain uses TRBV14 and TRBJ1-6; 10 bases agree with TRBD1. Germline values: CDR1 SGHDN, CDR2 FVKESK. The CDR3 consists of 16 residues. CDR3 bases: TGTGCCAGTAGCAAAAGGACCGGGACAGGGGTCTCACTCCTCCACTTT. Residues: CASSKRTGTGVSLLHF.

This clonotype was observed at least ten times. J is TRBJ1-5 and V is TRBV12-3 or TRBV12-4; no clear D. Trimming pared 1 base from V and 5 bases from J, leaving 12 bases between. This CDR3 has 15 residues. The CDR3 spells CASSLGVGMYQPQHF. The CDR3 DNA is TGTGCCAGCAGTTTAGGAGTAGGGATGTATCAGCCCCAGCATTTT.